Listed here are 8 T cell receptor beta chains from one sample, sequenced in a study of T cells in Graves' hyperthyroidism and ophthalmopathy. Amplification of TCR beta CDR3 regions used RNA as the template. HTBI primers drove first-round RT-PCR of the TCR CDR3. TCRdb reprocessed the multiplex PCR reads with MiXCR, giving one entry per CDR3 protein. There are around 250,000 distinct CDR3 sequences in the sample; more than 12% occur only once, and roughly 13% lies in the top ten. The specimen sequenced was blood. The receptor source for this set is a woman in her thirties or forties with Graves' hyperthyroidism that later progressed to Graves' ophthalmopathy.

This clonotype was recorded many times. This chain's CDR3 is CASSGKTGEWGSYNEQFF. DNA for the CDR3: TGTGCCAGCAGCGGGAAGACAGGGGAATGGGGCTCCTACAATGAGCAGTTCTTC. V gene TRBV7-9 combines with J gene TRBJ2-1; the match to TRBD1 covers 8 bases. Germline V gene sequence: CDR1 SEHNR, CDR2 FQNEAQ (reference sequence). Trimming took 5 bases from V and 0 from J; bases not matched to a gene: 12. The CDR3 has 18 residues. Filled out from reference TRBV7-9 and TRBJ2-1, the complete variable domain reads DTGVSQNPRHKITKRGQNVTFRCDPISEHNRLYWYRQTLGQGPEFLTYFQNEAQLEKSRLLSDRFSAERPKGSFSTLEIQRTEQGDSAMYLCASSGKTGEWGSYNEQFFGPGTRLTVL.

V and J are TRBV11-2 and TRBJ2-1; possible D gene TRBD1, 5 bases. V lost 4 bases to trimming and J lost 9 bases, with 7 bases between them. Germline assignment: CDR1 SGHAT and CDR2 FQNNGV. This CDR3 has 11 amino acids. The CDR3 DNA reads as TGTGCCAGCAGCTCGCAGGGTGAGCAGTTCTTC. Translating gives CASSSQGEQFF.

This clonotype was seen repeatedly, ten times or more. V and J are TRBV2 and TRBJ1-2; no clear D gene. Trimming removed 7 bases from V and 1 base from J, with 16 bases in between. Germline values: CDR1 SNHLY, CDR2 FYNNEI. This CDR3 is built from 15 residues. CDR3 sequence reads: CASITAPHLNYGYTF. CDR3 in DNA: TGTGCCAGCATAACGGCCCCGCACCTTAACTATGGCTACACCTTC.

This clonotype was observed many times. The genes are TRBV20-1 and TRBJ2-7; 9 bases align to TRBD2. CDR3 length equals 14 residues. Germline assignment: CDR1 DFQATT and CDR2 SNEGSKA (reference sequence). The junction had 7 bases not matched to a gene; V was cut back by 3 bases and J by 4 bases. The CDR3 DNA is TGCAGTGCTAGGCGGGAGGGCCGCTATTACGAGCAGTACTTC. Translation: CSARREGRYYEQYF.

This clonotype has a count of ten or more. The chain links TRBV4-1 to TRBJ1-1; D gene unclear. The CDR3 length is 13 residues. Looked up from germline, CDR1 is MGHRA and CDR2 is YSYEKL. Trimming took off 4 bases at V and 7 bases at J, with 13 bases between the two ends. CDR3 DNA: TGCGCCAGCAGCCGATGGAAATACGGTGAAGCTTTCTTT. This sequence encodes CASSRWKYGEAFF.

The rearrangement uses TRBV5-6 and TRBJ2-4, with D perhaps matching TRBD1 (5 bases). Germline V gene lookup returns CDR1 SGHDT and CDR2 YYEEEE. This CDR3 is 14 amino acids long. Trimming cost V 1 base and J 5 bases, with 10 bases left between them. The CDR3 nucleotides read TGTGCCAGCAGCTTGTGGGGCGCCGAAAACATTCAGTACTTC. Its protein product is CASSLWGAENIQYF.

In its sample, this clonotype was seen many times. The chain combines TRBV18 with TRBJ2-2; D not certain. The CDR3 is 13 amino acids. Germline lookup yields CDR1 KGHSH and CDR2 LQKENI. The V gene lost 2 bases and the J gene lost 3 bases, with 4 bases spanning the gap. CDR3 sequence: CASSPIDTGELFF. CDR3 nucleotides: TGTGCCAGCTCACCAATAGACACCGGGGAGCTGTTTTTT.

This clonotype appeared many times. V usage is TRBV27 and J usage is TRBJ2-7; the D gene is possibly TRBD2 (6 bases). This CDR3 has 13 residues. Germline assignment: CDR1 MNHEY and CDR2 SMNVEV (reference sequence). Trimming pared 6 bases from V and 4 bases from J, leaving 13 bases between. The CDR3 DNA is TGTGCCAGCAGAAAAAATGGGGGGTACGAGCAGTACTTC. As protein: CASRKNGGYEQYF.